The entry that follows covers one T cell receptor beta chain sequence. No antigen is known for it. The data stem from a study of T cell responses to AZD1222 COVID-19 vaccine. Study-wide points: The peak T cell response came first, and repertoires were sampled only after it. Targeting of unmutated variant regions was reportedly seen in nearly half of spike-specific TCRs. Only six AZD1222 recipients tested seropositive at baseline.

Profiled with immunoSEQ multiplex PCR; TCRdb holds only in-frame clones, not every one. This sample has some 170,000 clones, with 70% to 90% found just once. With 1 base removed from V and 7 bases from J, the gap between germline ends came to 5 bases. CDR3 length: 11 residues. Germline CDR1 and CDR2: GTSNPN and SVGIG (reference sequence). The TCR comes from an adult who received the MenACWY meningococcal vaccine as a control. Sample: peripheral blood, taken 28 days after the second dose of the MenACWY control vaccine. The chain employs TRBV30 and TRBJ1-5; D uncertain. CDR3 DNA: TGTGCCTGGAGTGATGGACAGCCCCAGCATTTT. Protein: CAWSDGQPQHF.